The TCR beta chain under discussion was sequenced for a study of blood T cell repertoires in COVID-19. In the study overall: COVID-19 samples collected from the United States, Italy and Spain covered acute and convalescent phases. T cells, B-cell-depleted T cells, or PBMCs provided the cDNA or gDNA that served as material.

Authors' methods: The assay estimated nucleated cells by amplifying reference gene primers. Using immunoSEQ multiplex PCR, the repertoire was profiled, and TCRdb retains in-frame clones only, with some absent. V and J calls plus clone size are reproduced from that table; the DNA served to infer D and trimming. Among about 120,000 clones listed, approximately 86% were seen once. The specimen was peripheral blood. This TCR came from a woman aged 45-59 years with active or convalescent COVID-19.

DNA of the CDR3: TGTGCCTGGAGTCCCGGGACTAGCGGGAGCTATCCAGAGACCCAGTACTTC. Translation: CAWSPGTSGSYPETQYF. V is TRBV30 and J is TRBJ2-5; 14 positions match TRBD2. Trimming took 2 bases from V and 4 from J; bases not matched to a gene: 9. The CDR3 is made up of 17 amino acids. The germline V gene has CDR1 GTSNPN and CDR2 SVGIG (reference sequence).